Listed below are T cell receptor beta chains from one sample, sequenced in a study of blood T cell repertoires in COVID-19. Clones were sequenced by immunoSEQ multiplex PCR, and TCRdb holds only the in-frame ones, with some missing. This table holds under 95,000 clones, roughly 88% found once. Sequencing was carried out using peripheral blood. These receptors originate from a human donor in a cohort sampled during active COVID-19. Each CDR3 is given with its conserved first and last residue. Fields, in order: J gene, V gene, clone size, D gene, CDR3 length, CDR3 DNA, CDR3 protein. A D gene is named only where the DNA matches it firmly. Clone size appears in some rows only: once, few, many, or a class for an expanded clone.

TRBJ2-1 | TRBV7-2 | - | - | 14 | TGTGCCAGCAGCTTAGTGGGCGGGATCGATGAGCAGTTCTTC | CASSLVGGIDEQFF
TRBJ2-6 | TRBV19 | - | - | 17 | TGTGCCAGTAGTGACGGCGGGACTTTCTCTGGGGCCAACGTCCTGACTTTC | CASSDGGTFSGANVLTF
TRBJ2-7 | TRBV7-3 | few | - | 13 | TGTGCCAGCAGCTTAACGGCCTCCTCCGAGCAGTACTTC | CASSLTASSEQYF
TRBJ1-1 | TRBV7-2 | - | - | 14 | TGTGCCAGCAGCTTAGAGCCAGGGTACACTGAAGCTTTCTTT | CASSLEPGYTEAFF
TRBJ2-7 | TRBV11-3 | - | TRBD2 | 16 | TGTGCCAGCAGCGCCGGGACTAGCGGGGGGACCTACGAGCAGTACTTC | CASSAGTSGGTYEQYF
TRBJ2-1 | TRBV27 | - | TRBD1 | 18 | TGTGCCAGCAGTTTTTCTCCCTTATACAGGGGGCAATACAATGAGCAGTTCTTC | CASSFSPLYRGQYNEQFF
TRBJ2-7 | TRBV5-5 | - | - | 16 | TGTGCCAGCAGCTTGGCCGGGGGGACACACCTCTACGAGCAGTACTTC | CASSLAGGTHLYEQYF
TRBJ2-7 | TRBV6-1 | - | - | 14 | TGTGCCAGCAGTGAAGAGGCAGGGAGGTACGAGCAGTACTTC | CASSEEAGRYEQYF
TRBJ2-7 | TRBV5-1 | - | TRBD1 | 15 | TGCGCCAGCAGCGACACCGGGACAGGGGGTCACGAGCAGTACTTC | CASSDTGTGGHEQYF
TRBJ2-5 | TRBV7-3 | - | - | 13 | TGTGCCAGCAGCTTAAGAGGGCAAGAGACCCAGTACTTC | CASSLRGQETQYF
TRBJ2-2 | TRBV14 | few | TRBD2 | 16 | TGTGCCAGCAGCCGAATAGCGGGGATCCAACACGGGGAGCTGTTTTTT | CASSRIAGIQHGELFF
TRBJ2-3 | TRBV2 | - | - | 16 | TGTGCCAGCCGGACGGGAACCCCGTCCACCACAGATACGCAGTATTTT | CASRTGTPSTTDTQYF
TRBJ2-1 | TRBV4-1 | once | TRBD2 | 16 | TGCGCCAGCAGCTCTACGACTAGCGGGAGTGGCCATGAGCAGTTCTTC | CASSSTTSGSGHEQFF
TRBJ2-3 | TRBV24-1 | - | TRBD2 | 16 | TGTGCCACCAGTGGGACTAGCGGGAGGGCAACAGATACGCAGTATTTT | CATSGTSGRATDTQYF
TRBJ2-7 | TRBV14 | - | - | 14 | TGTGCCAGCAGCCGACTTCTGACGATCCACGAGCAGTACTTC | CASSRLLTIHEQYF
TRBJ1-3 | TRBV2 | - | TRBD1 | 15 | TGTGCCAGCAGAAGGGACAGGGACTCTGGAAACACCATATATTTT | CASRRDRDSGNTIYF
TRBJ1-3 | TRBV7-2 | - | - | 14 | TGTGCCAGCACTTTGGGGGCGGCTGGAAACACCATATATTTT | CASTLGAAGNTIYF
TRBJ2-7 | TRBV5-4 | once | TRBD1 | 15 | TGTGCCAGCAGCTTGGCCGACAGGGGCACCTACGAGCAGTACTTC | CASSLADRGTYEQYF
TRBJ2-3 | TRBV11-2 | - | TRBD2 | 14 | TGTGCCAGCAGCTCGGGGGGGCCCTCAGATACGCAGTATTTT | CASSSGGPSDTQYF
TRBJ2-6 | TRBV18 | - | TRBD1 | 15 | TGTGCCAGCTCACCAACAGGGGTTGGGGCCAACGTCCTGACTTTC | CASSPTGVGANVLTF
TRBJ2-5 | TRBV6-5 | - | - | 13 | TGTGCCGTAGGGAGCTCCAACCAAGAGACCCAGTACTTC | CAVGSSNQETQYF
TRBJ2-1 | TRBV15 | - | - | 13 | TGTGCCACCAGCAGAGACCTTAACAATGAGCAGTTCTTC | CATSRDLNNEQFF
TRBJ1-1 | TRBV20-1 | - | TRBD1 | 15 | TGCAGTGCTAGTAACGCCGGGACAGGAAACACTGAAGCTTTCTTT | CSASNAGTGNTEAFF
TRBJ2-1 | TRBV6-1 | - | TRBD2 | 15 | TGTGCCAGCAGGGAAGCGGGGGCTGCCTACAATGAGCAGTTCTTC | CASREAGAAYNEQFF
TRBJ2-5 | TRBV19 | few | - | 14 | TGTGCCAGTAAGAAGGGGTTAGCGGAAGAGACCCAGTACTTC | CASKKGLAEETQYF
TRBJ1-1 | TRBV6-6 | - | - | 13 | TGTGCCAGCCTCACCCCGCCGAGTCCTGAAGCTTTCTTT | CASLTPPSPEAFF
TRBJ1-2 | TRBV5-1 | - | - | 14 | TGCGCCAGCAGCTTATCAGGGGTTGGCTATGGCTACACCTTC | CASSLSGVGYGYTF
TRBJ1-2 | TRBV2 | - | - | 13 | TGTGCCAGCAGCAACCTCCGGGACTATGGCTACACCTTC | CASSNLRDYGYTF
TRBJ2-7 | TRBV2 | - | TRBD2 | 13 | TGTGCCAGCAGTCCGGGACTAGTGAAAAAGCAGTACTTC | CASSPGLVKKQYF
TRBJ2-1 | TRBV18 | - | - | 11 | TGTGCCAGCTCTCAGGGTAATGAGCAGTTCTTC | CASSQGNEQFF
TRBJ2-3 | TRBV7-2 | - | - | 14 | TGTGCCAGCAGCTTTGAGGGCACGGCAGATACGCAGTATTTT | CASSFEGTADTQYF
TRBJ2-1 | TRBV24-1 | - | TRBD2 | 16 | TGTGCCACCAGTGACTTAAGCGGGAGCTCCTACAATGAGCAGTTCTTC | CATSDLSGSSYNEQFF
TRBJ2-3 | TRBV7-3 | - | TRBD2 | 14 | TGTGCCAGCAGCTTAGGCGGGGGGCCGGGTCCGCAGTATTTT | CASSLGGGPGPQYF
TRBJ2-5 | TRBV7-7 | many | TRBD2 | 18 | TGTGCTAGCAGCTTAGGCCCGAGGAGGCGGGAGATGGGGGAGACCCAGTACTTC | CASSLGPRRREMGETQYF
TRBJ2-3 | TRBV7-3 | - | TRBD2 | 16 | TGTGCCAGCAGCGCCGCACTAGCGGTCCAGGCAGATACGCAGTATTTT | CASSAALAVQADTQYF
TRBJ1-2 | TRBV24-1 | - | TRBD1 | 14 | TGTGCCACCAGTGACCGGGGGACAGGGTATGGCTACACCTTC | CATSDRGTGYGYTF
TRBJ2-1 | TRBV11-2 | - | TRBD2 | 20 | TGTGCCAGCAGCTTAGAGTTGGGTCAGGTGGCTAGCGGCCCCTACAATGAGCAGTTCTTC | CASSLELGQVASGPYNEQFF
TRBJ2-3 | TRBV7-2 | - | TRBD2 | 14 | TGTGCCAGCAGCCCAATTCGGGGGGCAGATACGCAGTATTTT | CASSPIRGADTQYF
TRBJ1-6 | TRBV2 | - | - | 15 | TGTGCCAGCAGTCTGACTTGGGGGCAGGATTCACCCCTCCACTTT | CASSLTWGQDSPLHF
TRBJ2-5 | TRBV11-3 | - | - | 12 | TGTGCCAGCAGGATGGCGGGAGAGACCCAGTACTTC | CASRMAGETQYF
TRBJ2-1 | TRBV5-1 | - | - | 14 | TGCGCCAGCAGCTTTAGCGGTCCCTCGGTTGAGCAGTTCTTC | CASSFSGPSVEQFF